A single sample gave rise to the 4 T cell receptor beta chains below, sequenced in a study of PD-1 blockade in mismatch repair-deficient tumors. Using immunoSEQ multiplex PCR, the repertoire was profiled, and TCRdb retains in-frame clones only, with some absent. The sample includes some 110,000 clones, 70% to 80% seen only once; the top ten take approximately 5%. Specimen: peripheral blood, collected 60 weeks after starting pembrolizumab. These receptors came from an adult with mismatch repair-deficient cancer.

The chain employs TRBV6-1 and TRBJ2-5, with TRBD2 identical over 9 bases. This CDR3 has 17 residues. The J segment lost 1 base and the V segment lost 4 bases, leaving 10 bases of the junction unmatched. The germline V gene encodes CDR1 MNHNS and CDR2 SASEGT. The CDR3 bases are TGTGCCAGCAGTGGAAGGACGACTAGCGGAGCCCAAGAGACCCAGTACTTC. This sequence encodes CASSGRTTSGAQETQYF.

The CDR3 sequence is CAWSAPGFWRFVPGELFF. The DNA of the CDR3 is TGTGCCTGGAGTGCCCCCGGCTTTTGGAGGTTCGTACCCGGGGAGCTGTTTTTT. The V gene is TRBV30, the J gene TRBJ2-2, with D perhaps matching TRBD2 (5 bases). Trimming took off 1 base at V and 6 bases at J, with 24 bases between the two ends. In germline, CDR1 is GTSNPN, CDR2 SVGIG (reference sequence). This CDR3 region has 18 residues. The whole variable domain, filled in from reference TRBV30 and TRBJ2-2, reads SQTIHQWPATLVQPVGSPLSLECTVEGTSNPNLYWYRQAAGRGLQLLFYSVGIGQISSEVPQNLSASRPQDRQFILSSKKLLLSDSGFYLCAWSAPGFWRFVPGELFFGEGSRLTVL.

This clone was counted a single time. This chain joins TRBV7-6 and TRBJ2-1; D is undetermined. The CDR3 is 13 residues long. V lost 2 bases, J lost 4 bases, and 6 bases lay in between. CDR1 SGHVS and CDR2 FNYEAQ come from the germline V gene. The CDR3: CASSLLGYNEQFF. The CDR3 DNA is TGTGCCAGCAGCTTACTCGGTTACAATGAGCAGTTCTTC.

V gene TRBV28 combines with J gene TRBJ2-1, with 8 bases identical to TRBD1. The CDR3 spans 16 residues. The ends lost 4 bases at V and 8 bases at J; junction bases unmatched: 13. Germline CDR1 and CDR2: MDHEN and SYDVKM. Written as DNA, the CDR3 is TGTGCCAGCAGTTCCTTAGACAGGGGCTTCGTCTATGAGCAGTTCTTC. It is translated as CASSSLDRGFVYEQFF.